The 31 T cell receptor beta chains reported below all come from one sample, sequenced in a study of type 1 regulatory T cells. TCRdb passed the reads through MiXCR, listing each CDR3 protein once. The table shows about 97,000 distinct CDR3 sequences, with roughly 31% occurring only once. Material: CD4+ T cells, either the whole sample or a sorted fraction (not recorded which). The receptor source for this set is a human donor in good health.

This clonotype was seen more than once but under ten times. The chain couples TRBV12-3 or TRBV12-4 to TRBJ1-1; a weak D match, TRBD1 (6 bases). The CDR3 is 13 residues long. Trimming left V 8 bases short and J 4 bases short, with 14 bases between. This chain's CDR3 is CASGRAGVTEAFF. CDR3 DNA: TGTGCCAGCGGCCGGGCAGGGGTCACTGAAGCTTTCTTT.

V and J are TRBV24-1 and TRBJ2-1; 7 positions agree with TRBD1. Losses at the gene ends were 5 bases for V and 8 bases for J; bases not matched to a gene: 17. Looked up from germline, CDR1 is KGHDR and CDR2 is SFDVKD. This CDR3 has 17 residues. CDR3 DNA sequence: TGTGCCACCAGTGCCCCAGCGACAGGGACCAGACCGGATGAGCAGTTCTTC. It yields the protein CATSAPATGTRPDEQFF.

The rearrangement links TRBV6-2 or TRBV6-3 to TRBJ1-1; D is ambiguous. Germline CDR1 reads MNHEY; CDR2 reads SVGEGT. V lost 7 bases, J lost 0 bases, and 9 bases lay in between. The CDR3 runs to 13 residues. The CDR3 is CASTYGVNTEAFF. CDR3 nucleotides: TGTGCCAGCACCTACGGGGTGAACACTGAAGCTTTCTTT.

Concerning this clonotype itself: A much larger clone sits a single nucleotide away, making a read error possible. The chain joins TRBV5-1 to TRBJ2-1; 9 nucleotides match TRBD2. CDR1 and CDR2 from the germline V gene are SGHRS and YFSETQ. The CDR3 is 16 amino acids. DNA of the CDR3: TGCGCCAACAGCTTGGTCGGTAGCGGGAGAATCCATGAGCAGTTCTTC. Translation gives CANSLVGSGRIHEQFF.

This chain connects TRBV20-1 to TRBJ2-2, with TRBD2 matching 9 bases. The CDR3 loop spans 15 amino acids. Trimming cost V 6 bases and J 4 bases; bases outside gene matches: 9. Germline V CDR1 and CDR2: DFQATT, SNEGSKA (reference sequence). For the CDR3, the DNA is TGCAGTGCCCTGGCCGCGACTAGCGGCACCGGGGAGCTGTTTTTT. It codes for CSALAATSGTGELFF.

The V gene is TRBV29-1, the J gene TRBJ2-5; D gene ambiguous. The CDR3 is made up of 12 amino acids. The germline V gene has CDR1 SQVTM and CDR2 ANQGSEA. The ends were cut back, 8 bases at V and 0 bases at J, with 10 bases in the middle. DNA for the CDR3: TGCAGCTTCACCCAGGACCAAGAGACCCAGTACTTC. This translates into CSFTQDQETQYF.

The rearrangement joins TRBV20-1 to TRBJ2-1; TRBD1 agrees at 7 bases. The germline CDR1 and CDR2 sequences are DFQATT and SNEGSKA (reference sequence). The V gene end was trimmed by 6 bases and the J gene end by 6 bases; junction bases not matched to a gene: 17. The CDR3 has 16 amino acids. CDR3 DNA sequence: TGCAGTGCGGATGTCGGTCCAGGGGGAACGACCAATGAGCAGTTCTTC. Translation: CSADVGPGGTTNEQFF.

CDR3: CAISESQDYTEAFF. The CDR3 DNA follows: TGTGCCATCAGTGAGTCGCAGGACTACACTGAAGCTTTCTTT. This sequence joins TRBV10-3 and TRBJ1-1; D gene uncertain. V gave up 0 bases and J gave up 3 bases, with 8 bases separating them. CDR1 and CDR2 from the germline V gene are ENHRY and SYGVKD. This CDR3 spans 14 amino acids.

The J gene is TRBJ2-1, the V gene TRBV5-4; D possibly matches TRBD1 or TRBD2 (5 bases each). The CDR3 is 16 residues long. V gave up 0 bases and J gave up 6 bases, with 16 bases separating them. Germline values: CDR1 SGHNT, CDR2 YYREEE (reference sequence). The CDR3 DNA follows: TGTGCCAGCAGCTTGGACGGGACCCAGAGGCCCAATGAGCAGTTCTTC. This sequence encodes CASSLDGTQRPNEQFF.

The chain carries TRBV3-1 and TRBJ2-1; 8 bases line up with TRBD1. The CDR3 extends over 14 amino acids. Losses at the gene ends were 0 bases for V and 8 bases for J; bases not matched to a gene: 3. From germline, CDR1 is LGHDT and CDR2 YNNKEL (reference sequence). The CDR3 DNA reads TGTGCCAGCAGCCAAGACCGACAGGGGTATGAGCAGTTCTTC. Translation: CASSQDRQGYEQFF.

This clonotype was detected only a few times. The V and J genes are TRBV28 and TRBJ1-3; a weak D match, TRBD1 (6 bases). CDR3 length: 17 amino acids. Trimming left V 1 base short and J 0 bases short, with 13 bases between. CDR1 and CDR2 from the germline V gene are MDHEN and SYDVKM. The CDR3 DNA sequence: TGTGCCAGCAGTTTATCACCGGGGGCTAGCTCTGGAAACACCATATATTTT. It is translated as CASSLSPGASSGNTIYF.

This clonotype occurred a few times. The rearrangement uses TRBV29-1 and TRBJ1-1; D is ambiguous. Trimming shortened V by 7 bases and J by 6 bases, and 9 bases separated the two germline ends. Per germline, CDR1 SQVTM and CDR2 ANQGSEA. The length of the CDR3 is 10 residues. In DNA, the CDR3 is TGCAGCGCCCGAACCTCTGAAGCTTTCTTT. It specifies CSARTSEAFF.

This clonotype was found a few times. The chain is built from TRBV3-1 and TRBJ1-2, with TRBD1 matching 9 bases. V lost 6 bases and J lost 2; bases outside the gene matches: 10. Germline V lookup: CDR1 LGHDT, CDR2 YNNKEL (reference sequence). The CDR3 is 16 residues long. The CDR3 DNA sequence: TGTGCCAGCAGGAGAACAACAGGGGGCGCAAACTATGGCTACACCTTC. This encodes CASRRTTGGANYGYTF.

This clonotype was recorded once. The chain is built from TRBV11-2 and TRBJ2-2; D unresolved. This CDR3 has 15 residues. CDR1 is SGHAT, CDR2 FQNNGV, per germline. V was cut by 1 base and J by 3 bases, with 9 bases left in between. The CDR3 coding sequence is TGTGCCAGCAGCTTAGTTCCCCCGGACACCGGGGAGCTGTTTTTT. The encoded protein is CASSLVPPDTGELFF.

This clonotype has a handful of counts. The rearrangement links TRBV6-5 to TRBJ1-2; TRBD1 might be the D (5 bases). Germline lookup yields CDR1 MNHEY and CDR2 SVGAGI. CDR3 size: 13 residues. The ends were cut back, 5 bases at V and 4 bases at J, with 11 bases in the middle. The CDR3 coding sequence is TGTGCCAGCAGTGAGGACACGCGCTATGGCTACACCTTC. Its translation is CASSEDTRYGYTF.

This clonotype was detected a few times. The CDR3: CATKAGALLADSYEQYF. The CDR3 region has the DNA TGTGCCACCAAGGCAGGGGCACTACTAGCGGACTCCTACGAGCAGTACTTC. This sequence joins TRBV2 and TRBJ2-7, with TRBD2 identical over 8 bases. The ends lost 10 bases at V and 0 bases at J; junction bases unmatched: 17. This CDR3 is 17 amino acids long. CDR1 and CDR2 from the germline V gene are SNHLY and FYNNEI.

The chain carries TRBV11-2 and TRBJ2-2, with D unresolved. In germline, CDR1 is SGHAT, CDR2 FQNNGV. V was shortened by 5 bases and J by 1 base, with 5 bases between the two germline ends. This CDR3 is built from 13 residues. The CDR3 spells CASSTVNTGELFF. CDR3 DNA sequence: TGTGCCAGCAGCACCGTGAACACCGGGGAGCTGTTTTTT. The whole variable domain, filled in from reference TRBV11-2 and TRBJ2-2, reads EAGVAQSPRYKIIEKRQSVAFWCNPISGHATLYWYQQILGQGPKLLIQFQNNGVVDDSQLPKDRFSAERLKGVDSTLKIQPAKLEDSAVYLCASSTVNTGELFFGEGSRLTVL.

The V call is TRBV19, the J call TRBJ2-4, with D possibly matching TRBD2 (7 bases). Trimming pared 1 base from V and 1 base from J, leaving 20 bases between. Germline V gives CDR1 LNHDA, CDR2 SQIVND (reference sequence). The CDR3 is made up of 19 amino acids. CDR3 region: CASSIVGTRGARAKNIQYF. CDR3 DNA sequence: TGTGCCAGTAGTATAGTTGGGACCCGGGGGGCTCGGGCCAAAAACATTCAGTACTTC. Using reference TRBV19 and TRBJ2-4 for the parts outside the CDR3, the full variable domain is DGGITQSPKYLFRKEGQNVTLSCEQNLNHDAMYWYRQDPGQGLRLIYYSQIVNDFQKGDIAEGYSVSREKKESFPLTVTSAQKNPTAFYLCASSIVGTRGARAKNIQYFGAGTRLSVL.

This clonotype was seen more than once but under ten times. V gene TRBV20-1 combines with J gene TRBJ1-5; no definite D call. CDR1 and CDR2 from the germline V gene are DFQATT and SNEGSKA (reference sequence). The CDR3 runs to 14 residues. The ends were cut back, 0 bases at V and 4 bases at J, with 10 bases in the middle. The CDR3 spells CSARDNLPNQPQHF. The CDR3 region has the DNA TGCAGTGCTAGAGACAACTTACCGAATCAGCCCCAGCATTTT.

In this sample, this clonotype turned up a few times. A junction end diverges from the germline sequence, so it may reflect a read error. The V and J genes are TRBV12-3 or TRBV12-4 and TRBJ2-3; 9 bases line up with TRBD2. CDR3 size: 15 residues. The CDR3 reads CASCLGLAGPDTQYF. DNA of the CDR3: TGTGCCAGCTGTTTGGGGCTAGCGGGACCAGATACGCAGTATTTT.

This clonotype showed up just a few times. The V and J genes are TRBV20-1 and TRBJ2-5; TRBD2 matches at 7 bases. CDR3 length: 12 residues. CDR1 and CDR2 from the germline V gene are DFQATT and SNEGSKA (reference sequence). V dropped 6 bases and J dropped 5; count of bases not matched to a gene: 6. Written as DNA, the CDR3 is TGCAGTGCGGGGAGGGCCTCGGAGACCCAGTACTTC. Protein product: CSAGRASETQYF.

This clonotype was seen many times. The chain couples TRBV12-3 or TRBV12-4 to TRBJ1-3; D gene unclear. The CDR3 totals 15 residues. Trimming left V 3 bases short and J 0 bases short, with 9 bases between. In DNA form, the CDR3 reads TGTGCCAGCAGTTTGGGAGCAAACTCTGGAAACACCATATATTTT. Amino acid sequence: CASSLGANSGNTIYF.

This clonotype appeared a single time. The rearrangement joins TRBV4-1 to TRBJ2-3; D gene uncertain. The germline V gene has CDR1 MGHRA and CDR2 YSYEKL. The CDR3 sequence is 14 residues long. Deletions cut 1 base from V and 0 bases from J, with 5 bases between. CDR3 coding DNA: TGCGCCAGCAGCCAAGTAAGAAGCACAGATACGCAGTATTTT. Translating gives CASSQVRSTDTQYF.

V is TRBV19 and J is TRBJ2-2; D is undetermined. The CDR3 consists of 15 residues. With 1 base removed from V and 6 bases from J, the gap between germline ends came to 12 bases. The germline V gene encodes CDR1 LNHDA and CDR2 SQIVND (reference sequence). CDR3 protein: CASSIVKVFSGELFF. The CDR3 region has the DNA TGTGCCAGTAGTATAGTTAAGGTATTCTCCGGGGAGCTGTTTTTT.

The chain recombines TRBV20-1 with TRBJ1-2; D call uncertain. Germline CDR1 reads DFQATT; CDR2 reads SNEGSKA (reference sequence). Deletions cut 7 bases from V and 2 bases from J, with 14 bases between. The CDR3 contains 13 residues. This chain's CDR3 is CSVRQGKNYGYTF. The CDR3 DNA reads as TGCAGTGTTCGACAAGGGAAGAACTATGGCTACACCTTC.

This chain's CDR3 is CASSLTGINSPLHF. CDR3 sequence (DNA): TGTGCCAGCAGCTTGACAGGAATTAATTCACCCCTCCACTTT. The V gene is TRBV13, the J gene TRBJ1-6; tentative D call: TRBD1 (6 bases). Trimming left V 3 bases short and J 6 bases short, with 9 bases between. This CDR3 has 14 residues. The germline V gene encodes CDR1 PRHDT and CDR2 FYEKMQ (reference sequence).

CDR3 sequence (DNA): TGTGCCAGAAGCTCATATGGGCGGGAGGGCCCCTACGAGCAGTACTTC. Translating it yields CARSSYGREGPYEQYF. This chain joins TRBV5-3 and TRBJ2-7; 9 nucleotides line up with TRBD2. TRBV5-3 is an ORF for which the function is uncertain. Losses at the gene ends were 3 bases for V and 2 bases for J; bases not matched to a gene: 9. The CDR3 length is 16 residues.

The chain is built from TRBV20-1 and TRBJ2-7; 7 bases fit TRBD2. Per germline, CDR1 DFQATT and CDR2 SNEGSKA (reference sequence). The J segment lost 4 bases and the V segment lost 5 bases, leaving 8 bases of the junction unmatched. This CDR3 is built from 13 residues. The CDR3 DNA follows: TGCAGTGCTCCCTTTGCGGGAGTTTACGAGCAGTACTTC. As protein: CSAPFAGVYEQYF.

This clonotype was detected a few times. This chain joins TRBV28 and TRBJ2-7; D is uncertain. Per the germline V gene, CDR1 is MDHEN and CDR2 is SYDVKM. The V end was cut by 2 bases, the J end by 0 bases, with 8 bases between. The CDR3 runs to 14 residues. DNA for the CDR3: TGTGCCAGCAGTTTAAGCGTGAGCTCCTACGAGCAGTACTTC. Encoded protein: CASSLSVSSYEQYF.

This chain links TRBV20-1 with TRBJ2-5, with TRBD2 matching over 11 bases. Germline V gene sequence: CDR1 DFQATT, CDR2 SNEGSKA (reference sequence). The CDR3 contains 15 residues. The V gene end was trimmed by 3 bases and the J gene end by 6 bases; junction bases not matched to a gene: 9. CDR3: CSASETSGNRKTQYF. DNA of the CDR3: TGCAGTGCTAGTGAGACTAGCGGGAATCGAAAGACCCAGTACTTC.

The V call is TRBV19, the J call TRBJ1-5, with D tentatively TRBD1 (5 bases). This CDR3 has 13 amino acids. Between the trimmed V and J ends, which lost 5 bases and 9 bases, there was a span of 14 bases. CDR1 and CDR2 from the germline V gene are LNHDA and SQIVND (reference sequence). This CDR3 is CASSVTVGTPQHF. CDR3 DNA: TGTGCCAGTAGTGTAACAGTCGGGACGCCCCAGCATTTT.